A selection of T cell receptor beta chains follows, all from one sample in a study of cytomegalovirus exposure and HLA in healthy donors. Produced via immunoSEQ multiplex PCR; TCRdb's table is partial and in-frame only. The sample yields 120,000 to 150,000 clones, less than 90% seen once. Sequencing was performed on PBMCs. The receptors shown here come from a man between 18 and 29 years old in good health and CMV-seronegative. The CDR3 runs from the conserved cysteine through the conserved F or W. D genes are given only for firm matches. Not all rows give a size; the values are once, few, many and, for expanded clones, a class.

abundance: -; d_gene: -; v_gene: TRBV28; j_gene: TRBJ1-1; CDR3nt: TGTGCCAGCAGGAATACAGGGCCGGAAGCTTTCTTT; CDR3aa: CASRNTGPEAFF
abundance: few; d_gene: -; v_gene: TRBV4-2; j_gene: TRBJ2-2; CDR3nt: TGTGCCAGCAGCCAATTCAGCGGAGCGAACACCGGGGAGCTGTTTTTT; CDR3aa: CASSQFSGANTGELFF
abundance: -; d_gene: -; v_gene: TRBV28; j_gene: TRBJ2-1; CDR3nt: TGTGCCAGCAGTTTAGGCAGGGCGGTTCGGAATGAGCAGTTCTTC; CDR3aa: CASSLGRAVRNEQFF
abundance: -; d_gene: TRBD1; v_gene: TRBV30; j_gene: TRBJ2-1; CDR3nt: TGTGCCTGGAGTGTACAGGGGGTCGGTGAGCAGTTCTTC; CDR3aa: CAWSVQGVGEQFF
abundance: -; d_gene: TRBD1; v_gene: TRBV19; j_gene: TRBJ2-2; CDR3nt: TGTGCCAGTAGTACCCAGACAGGGACCGGGGAGCTGTTTTTT; CDR3aa: CASSTQTGTGELFF
abundance: -; d_gene: -; v_gene: TRBV2; j_gene: TRBJ1-3; CDR3nt: TGTGCCAGCAGGCAGGGCGGTTTCTCTGGAAACACCATATATTTT; CDR3aa: CASRQGGFSGNTIYF
abundance: -; d_gene: -; v_gene: TRBV7-8; j_gene: TRBJ2-5; CDR3nt: TGTGCCAGCAGCTCCCCGAGACAGGGAGGAGAGACCCAGTACTTC; CDR3aa: CASSSPRQGGETQYF
abundance: -; d_gene: -; v_gene: TRBV27; j_gene: TRBJ2-7; CDR3nt: TGTGCCAGCTCAATGTTCGGGAGTCGGTACGAGCAGTACTTC; CDR3aa: CASSMFGSRYEQYF
abundance: -; d_gene: TRBD1; v_gene: TRBV28; j_gene: TRBJ2-7; CDR3nt: TGTGCCAGCAGACTCCGACAGGGCGGCGAGCAGTACTTC; CDR3aa: CASRLRQGGEQYF
abundance: -; d_gene: -; v_gene: TRBV7-2; j_gene: TRBJ2-7; CDR3nt: TGTGCCAGCAGCTTAGGAGGGGGCGAGCAGTACTTC; CDR3aa: CASSLGGGEQYF
abundance: -; d_gene: TRBD1; v_gene: TRBV4-2; j_gene: TRBJ1-2; CDR3nt: TGTGCCAGCAGCCAGGGGACAGTAGATGGCTACACCTTC; CDR3aa: CASSQGTVDGYTF
abundance: once; d_gene: -; v_gene: TRBV6-1; j_gene: TRBJ1-4; CDR3nt: TGTGCCAGCAGTGAATTAGGTGGAGGGTTGAATGAAAAACTGTTTTTT; CDR3aa: CASSELGGGLNEKLFF
abundance: -; d_gene: TRBD1; v_gene: TRBV5-4; j_gene: TRBJ1-2; CDR3nt: TGTGCCAGCAGCCTGGGACAGGGGATAGATGGCTACACCTTC; CDR3aa: CASSLGQGIDGYTF
abundance: -; d_gene: TRBD1; v_gene: TRBV5-4; j_gene: TRBJ1-6; CDR3nt: TGTGCCAGCAGCTGGGGACAGGGAGATAATTCACCCCTCCACTTT; CDR3aa: CASSWGQGDNSPLHF
abundance: -; d_gene: -; v_gene: TRBV5-6; j_gene: TRBJ2-7; CDR3nt: TGTGCCAGCAGCACCGCCGGGGTCGGACCCTACGAGCAGTACTTC; CDR3aa: CASSTAGVGPYEQYF
abundance: -; d_gene: -; v_gene: TRBV30; j_gene: TRBJ2-6; CDR3nt: TGTGCCTGGACAGCTGGGGCCAACGTCCTGACTTTC; CDR3aa: CAWTAGANVLTF
abundance: -; d_gene: -; v_gene: TRBV6-1; j_gene: TRBJ1-2; CDR3nt: TGTGCCAGCAGTGTGAGGCGGCATCGATCCAACTATGGCTACACCTTC; CDR3aa: CASSVRRHRSNYGYTF
abundance: -; d_gene: -; v_gene: TRBV7-8; j_gene: TRBJ2-1; CDR3nt: TGTGCCAGCAGCATGGAGTTGGGGAGCTCCTACAATGAGCAGTTCTTC; CDR3aa: CASSMELGSSYNEQFF
abundance: -; d_gene: -; v_gene: TRBV4-3; j_gene: TRBJ2-7; CDR3nt: TGCGCCAGCAGCCCCCAGGGGGAGCGGGGGATCTACGAGCAGTACTTC; CDR3aa: CASSPQGERGIYEQYF
abundance: -; d_gene: TRBD1; v_gene: TRBV5-1; j_gene: TRBJ2-1; CDR3nt: TGCGCCAGCAGCACCGGGACAGGGGTGTACAATGAGCAGTTCTTC; CDR3aa: CASSTGTGVYNEQFF
abundance: -; d_gene: TRBD1; v_gene: TRBV5-1; j_gene: TRBJ1-5; CDR3nt: TGCGCCAGCAGCTCGGGACAGTCCAATCAGCCCCAGCATTTT; CDR3aa: CASSSGQSNQPQHF
abundance: -; d_gene: TRBD2; v_gene: TRBV19; j_gene: TRBJ2-7; CDR3nt: TGTGCCAGTAGTATGGGACCGGGGCCGACTAGCGGGAGAGGATACGAGCAGTACTTC; CDR3aa: CASSMGPGPTSGRGYEQYF
abundance: -; d_gene: -; v_gene: TRBV11-2; j_gene: TRBJ2-1; CDR3nt: TGTGCCAGCAGGTCGGGTAGGTTGGACAATGAGCAGTTCTTC; CDR3aa: CASRSGRLDNEQFF
abundance: -; d_gene: TRBD1; v_gene: TRBV18; j_gene: TRBJ1-1; CDR3nt: TGTGCCAGCTCACCAAGGAGGACAGGGGTGACTGAAGCTTTCTTT; CDR3aa: CASSPRRTGVTEAFF
abundance: -; d_gene: -; v_gene: TRBV27; j_gene: TRBJ2-1; CDR3nt: TGTGCCAGCAGTTTCGCGGGATATGAGCAGTTCTTC; CDR3aa: CASSFAGYEQFF
abundance: -; d_gene: TRBD2; v_gene: TRBV9; j_gene: TRBJ2-3; CDR3nt: TGTGCCAGCAGCCCGCTAGCGGGAGGCACAGATACGCAGTATTTT; CDR3aa: CASSPLAGGTDTQYF
abundance: -; d_gene: TRBD1; v_gene: TRBV4-1; j_gene: TRBJ2-1; CDR3nt: TGCGCCAGCAGCCAAAGGGACAGGGTTTTGAGTAATGAGCAGTTCTTC; CDR3aa: CASSQRDRVLSNEQFF
abundance: -; d_gene: -; v_gene: TRBV19; j_gene: TRBJ2-3; CDR3nt: TGTGCCAGTAGTATTGGGCAAGCCCCCACAGATACGCAGTATTTT; CDR3aa: CASSIGQAPTDTQYF
abundance: once; d_gene: TRBD2; v_gene: TRBV6-7; j_gene: TRBJ2-1; CDR3nt: TGTGCCAGCAGTTACACCCACCCGGGGACCGGGACTAGCGGGTACAATGAGCAGTTCTTC; CDR3aa: CASSYTHPGTGTSGYNEQFF
abundance: -; d_gene: -; v_gene: TRBV6-1; j_gene: TRBJ2-7; CDR3nt: TGTGCCAGCAGTGAACAGGGGAACGGGCACTACGAGCAGTACTTC; CDR3aa: CASSEQGNGHYEQYF
abundance: -; d_gene: TRBD1; v_gene: TRBV28; j_gene: TRBJ1-2; CDR3nt: TGTGCCAGCACCGACAGGGAGAATGGCTACACCTTC; CDR3aa: CASTDRENGYTF
abundance: -; d_gene: -; v_gene: TRBV5-1; j_gene: TRBJ2-3; CDR3nt: TGCGCCAGCAGCTTGGTAGGGCAGGGGACGGATACGCAGTATTTT; CDR3aa: CASSLVGQGTDTQYF
abundance: -; d_gene: -; v_gene: TRBV10-3; j_gene: TRBJ2-5; CDR3nt: TGTGCCATCAGTGCTCTAGAGCGGACCGCGACGGAGACCCAGTACTTC; CDR3aa: CAISALERTATETQYF
abundance: few; d_gene: TRBD1; v_gene: TRBV29-1; j_gene: TRBJ2-2; CDR3nt: TGCAGCGCAAACAGGGGGCTGAACACCGGGGAGCTGTTTTTT; CDR3aa: CSANRGLNTGELFF
abundance: -; d_gene: TRBD2; v_gene: TRBV27; j_gene: TRBJ2-2; CDR3nt: TGTGCCAGCAGTTTATCGCGGGCGGGGGGGAACACCGGGGAGCTGTTTTTT; CDR3aa: CASSLSRAGGNTGELFF
abundance: -; d_gene: -; v_gene: TRBV6-6; j_gene: TRBJ1-1; CDR3nt: TGTGCCAGCAGTTACGGCGGGAACACTGAAGCTTTCTTT; CDR3aa: CASSYGGNTEAFF
abundance: once; d_gene: -; v_gene: TRBV4-1; j_gene: TRBJ2-5; CDR3nt: TGCGCCAGCAGTCAACCTTATAGCGGCAGAAAAGAGACCCAGTACTTC; CDR3aa: CASSQPYSGRKETQYF
abundance: -; d_gene: -; v_gene: TRBV7-2; j_gene: TRBJ1-4; CDR3nt: TGTGCCAGCAGCTTAATGGGCACTAATGAAAAACTGTTTTTT; CDR3aa: CASSLMGTNEKLFF
abundance: -; d_gene: -; v_gene: TRBV18; j_gene: TRBJ2-5; CDR3nt: TGTGCCAGCTCACCACGGAGGGGACTTAAGACCCAGTACTTC; CDR3aa: CASSPRRGLKTQYF
abundance: -; d_gene: TRBD2; v_gene: TRBV19; j_gene: TRBJ2-5; CDR3nt: TGTGCCAGTAGGGGGTTAGCGGGAGGCCAAGAGACCCAGTACTTC; CDR3aa: CASRGLAGGQETQYF
abundance: -; d_gene: TRBD1; v_gene: TRBV2; j_gene: TRBJ2-7; CDR3nt: TGTGCCAGCGCCCCTGGGGGAGGACAGGGGTACGAGCAGTACTTC; CDR3aa: CASAPGGGQGYEQYF
abundance: -; d_gene: -; v_gene: TRBV15; j_gene: TRBJ2-1; CDR3nt: TGTGCCACCAGCAGAGAGGCCCCAGGGGGGAGTGAGCAGTTCTTC; CDR3aa: CATSREAPGGSEQFF
abundance: -; d_gene: -; v_gene: TRBV15; j_gene: TRBJ1-5; CDR3nt: TGTGCCACCAGCAGAGCTAATCAGCCCCAGCATTTT; CDR3aa: CATSRANQPQHF
abundance: once; d_gene: -; v_gene: TRBV5-4; j_gene: TRBJ1-1; CDR3nt: TGTGCCAGCAGCTTGTATGAGGTTCACACTGAAGCTTTCTTT; CDR3aa: CASSLYEVHTEAFF
abundance: -; d_gene: TRBD1; v_gene: TRBV19; j_gene: TRBJ1-5; CDR3nt: TGTGCCAGTGCACCCAGGACAGGGGCCGATCAGCCCCAGCATTTT; CDR3aa: CASAPRTGADQPQHF
abundance: -; d_gene: TRBD1; v_gene: TRBV29-1; j_gene: TRBJ2-1; CDR3nt: TGCAGCGCCGGGACAGCCTCCTACAATGAGCAGTTCTTC; CDR3aa: CSAGTASYNEQFF
abundance: -; d_gene: -; v_gene: TRBV7-2; j_gene: TRBJ2-2; CDR3nt: TGTGCCAGCAGCTTACACGGAGGGGGCGCGAACACCGGGGAGCTGTTTTTT; CDR3aa: CASSLHGGGANTGELFF
abundance: -; d_gene: TRBD2; v_gene: TRBV27; j_gene: TRBJ2-1; CDR3nt: TGTGCCAGCCGGCCCCGGACTAGCGTCCCGGCTGAGCAGTTCTTC; CDR3aa: CASRPRTSVPAEQFF